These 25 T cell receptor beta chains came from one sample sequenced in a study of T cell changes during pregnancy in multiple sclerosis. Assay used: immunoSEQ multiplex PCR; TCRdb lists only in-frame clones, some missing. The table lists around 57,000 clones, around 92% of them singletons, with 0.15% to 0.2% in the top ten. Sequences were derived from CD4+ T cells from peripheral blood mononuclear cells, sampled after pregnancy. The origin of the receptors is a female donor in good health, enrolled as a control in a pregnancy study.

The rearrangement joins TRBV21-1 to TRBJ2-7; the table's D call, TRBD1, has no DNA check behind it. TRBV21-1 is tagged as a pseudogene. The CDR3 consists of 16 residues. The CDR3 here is CASSKVGTGGRYEQYF. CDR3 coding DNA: TGTGCCAGCAGCAAAGTGGGGACAGGGGGTCGCTACGAGCAGTACTTC.

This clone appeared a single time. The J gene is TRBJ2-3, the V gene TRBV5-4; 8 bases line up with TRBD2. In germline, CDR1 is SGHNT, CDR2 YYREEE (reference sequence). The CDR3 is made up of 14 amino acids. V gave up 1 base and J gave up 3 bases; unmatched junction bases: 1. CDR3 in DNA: TGTGCCAGCAGCTTGACTAGCGGTACAGATACGCAGTATTTT. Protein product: CASSLTSGTDTQYF.

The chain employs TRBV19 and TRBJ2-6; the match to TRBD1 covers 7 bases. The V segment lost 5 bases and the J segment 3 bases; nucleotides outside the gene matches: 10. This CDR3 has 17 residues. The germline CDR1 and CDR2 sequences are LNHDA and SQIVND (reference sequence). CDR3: CASSPDRARLGANVLTF. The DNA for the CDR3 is TGTGCCAGTAGTCCAGACAGGGCTAGGCTTGGGGCCAACGTCCTGACTTTC.

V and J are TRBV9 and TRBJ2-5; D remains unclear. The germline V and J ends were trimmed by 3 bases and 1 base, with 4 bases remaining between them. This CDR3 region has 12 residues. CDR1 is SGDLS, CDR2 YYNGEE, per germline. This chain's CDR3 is CASSDSQETQYF. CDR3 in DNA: TGTGCCAGCAGCGACAGCCAAGAGACCCAGTACTTC.

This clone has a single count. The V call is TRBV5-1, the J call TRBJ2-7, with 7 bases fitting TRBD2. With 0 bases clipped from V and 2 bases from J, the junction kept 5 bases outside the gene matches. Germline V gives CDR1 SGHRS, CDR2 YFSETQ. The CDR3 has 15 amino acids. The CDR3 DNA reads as TGCGCCAGCAGCTTGGTCGCTAGCGGAACCTACGAGCAGTACTTC. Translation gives CASSLVASGTYEQYF.

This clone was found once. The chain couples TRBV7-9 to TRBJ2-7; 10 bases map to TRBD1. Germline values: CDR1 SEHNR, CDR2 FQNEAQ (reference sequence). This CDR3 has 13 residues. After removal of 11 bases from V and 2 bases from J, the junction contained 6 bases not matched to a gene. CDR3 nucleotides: TGTGCCGGAGAGGGACAGGGGCCCTACGAGCAGTACTTC. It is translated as CAGEGQGPYEQYF.

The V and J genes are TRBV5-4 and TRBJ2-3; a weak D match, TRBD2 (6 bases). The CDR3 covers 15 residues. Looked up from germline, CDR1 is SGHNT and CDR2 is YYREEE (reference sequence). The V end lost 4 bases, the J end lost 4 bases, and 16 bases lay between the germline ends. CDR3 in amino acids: CASSPRTPGADTQYF. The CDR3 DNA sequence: TGTGCCAGCAGCCCCCGGACTCCGGGGGCAGATACGCAGTATTTT.

In nucleotides, the CDR3 is TGTGCCAGCGGGCAGGTTGGTGAGCAGTTCTTC. Amino acids: CASGQVGEQFF. V gene TRBV2 combines with J gene TRBJ2-1, with D hard to call. V was clipped by 8 bases and J by 9 bases, with 11 bases between them. Germline assignment: CDR1 SNHLY and CDR2 FYNNEI. The CDR3 totals 11 residues.

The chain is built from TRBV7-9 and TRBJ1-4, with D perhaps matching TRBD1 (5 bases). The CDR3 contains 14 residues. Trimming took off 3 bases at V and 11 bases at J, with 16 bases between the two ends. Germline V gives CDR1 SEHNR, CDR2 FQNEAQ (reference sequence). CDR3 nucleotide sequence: TGTGCCAGCAGCTTCCAGGGAAGGGCTGGGAAACTGTTTTTT. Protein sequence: CASSFQGRAGKLFF.

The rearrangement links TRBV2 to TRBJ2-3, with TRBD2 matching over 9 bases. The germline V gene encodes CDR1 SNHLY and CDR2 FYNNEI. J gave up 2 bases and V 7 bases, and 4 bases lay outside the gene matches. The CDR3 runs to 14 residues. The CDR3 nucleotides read TGTGCCAGCATTCTAGCGGGATACACAGATACGCAGTATTTT. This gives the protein CASILAGYTDTQYF.

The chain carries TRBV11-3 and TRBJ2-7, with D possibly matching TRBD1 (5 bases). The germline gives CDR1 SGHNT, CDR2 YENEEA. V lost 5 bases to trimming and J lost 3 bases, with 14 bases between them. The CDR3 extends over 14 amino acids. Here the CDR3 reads CASSPRGRVYEQYF. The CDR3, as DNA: TGTGCCAGCAGCCCCCGAGGCAGGGTCTACGAGCAGTACTTC. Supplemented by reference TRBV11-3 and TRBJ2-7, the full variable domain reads EAGVVQSPRYKIIEKKQPVAFWCNPISGHNTLYWYLQNLGQGPELLIRYENEEAVDDSQLPKDRFSAERLKGVDSTLKIQPAELGDSAVYLCASSPRGRVYEQYFGPGTRLTVT.

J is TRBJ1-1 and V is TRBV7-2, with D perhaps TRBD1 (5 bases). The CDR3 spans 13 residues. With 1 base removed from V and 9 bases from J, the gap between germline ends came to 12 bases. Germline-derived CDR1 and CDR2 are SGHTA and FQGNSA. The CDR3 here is CASSLEEGRKAFF. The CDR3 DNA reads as TGTGCCAGCAGCTTAGAGGAGGGGAGGAAAGCTTTCTTT. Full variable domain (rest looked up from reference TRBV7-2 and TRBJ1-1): GAGVSQSPSNKVTEKGKDVELRCDPISGHTALYWYRQSLGQGLEFLIYFQGNSAPDKSGLPSDRFSAERTGGSVSTLTIQRTQQEDSAVYLCASSLEEGRKAFFGQGTRLTVV.

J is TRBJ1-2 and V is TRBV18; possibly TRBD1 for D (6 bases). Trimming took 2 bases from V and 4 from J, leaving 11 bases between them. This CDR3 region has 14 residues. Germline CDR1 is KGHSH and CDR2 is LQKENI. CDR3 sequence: CASSPGQRLYGYTF. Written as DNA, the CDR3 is TGTGCCAGCTCACCAGGACAGCGCCTCTATGGCTACACCTTC.

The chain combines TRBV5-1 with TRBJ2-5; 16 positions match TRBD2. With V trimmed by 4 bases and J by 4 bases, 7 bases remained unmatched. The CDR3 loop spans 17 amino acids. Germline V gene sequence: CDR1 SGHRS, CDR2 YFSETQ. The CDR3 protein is CASSTGTSGGGGETQYF. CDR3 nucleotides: TGCGCCAGCAGCACCGGGACTAGCGGGGGGGGCGGAGAGACCCAGTACTTC.

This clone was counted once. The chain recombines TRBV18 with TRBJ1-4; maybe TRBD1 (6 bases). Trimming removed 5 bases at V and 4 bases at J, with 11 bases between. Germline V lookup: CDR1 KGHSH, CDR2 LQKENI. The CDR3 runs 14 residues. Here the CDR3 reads CASSSQGFNEKLFF. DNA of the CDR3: TGTGCCAGCTCATCGCAGGGGTTTAATGAAAAACTGTTTTTT.

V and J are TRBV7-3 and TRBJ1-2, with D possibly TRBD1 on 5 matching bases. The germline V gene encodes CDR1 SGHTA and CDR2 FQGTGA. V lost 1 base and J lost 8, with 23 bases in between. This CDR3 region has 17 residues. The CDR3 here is CASSLNGGRWGTGGYTF. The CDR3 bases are TGTGCCAGCAGCTTAAACGGGGGACGGTGGGGAACGGGAGGCTACACCTTC.

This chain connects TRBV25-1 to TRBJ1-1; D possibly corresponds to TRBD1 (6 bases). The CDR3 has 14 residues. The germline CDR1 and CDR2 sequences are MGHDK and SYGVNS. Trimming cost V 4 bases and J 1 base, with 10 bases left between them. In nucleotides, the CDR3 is TGTGCCAGCAGTGCAACAGGGTCGAACACTGAAGCTTTCTTT. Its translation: CASSATGSNTEAFF.

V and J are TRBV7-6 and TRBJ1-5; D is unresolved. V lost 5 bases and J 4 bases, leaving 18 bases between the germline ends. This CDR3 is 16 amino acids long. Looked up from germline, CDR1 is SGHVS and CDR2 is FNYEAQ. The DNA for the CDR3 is TGTGCCAGCAGCAAACTACCTACCCCCACTAATCAGCCCCAGCATTTT. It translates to CASSKLPTPTNQPQHF.

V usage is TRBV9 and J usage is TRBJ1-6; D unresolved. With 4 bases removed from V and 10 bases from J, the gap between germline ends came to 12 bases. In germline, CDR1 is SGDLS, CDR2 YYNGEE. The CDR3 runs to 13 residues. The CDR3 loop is CASSPRLTSPLHF. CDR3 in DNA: TGTGCCAGCAGCCCCCGACTAACATCACCCCTCCACTTT.

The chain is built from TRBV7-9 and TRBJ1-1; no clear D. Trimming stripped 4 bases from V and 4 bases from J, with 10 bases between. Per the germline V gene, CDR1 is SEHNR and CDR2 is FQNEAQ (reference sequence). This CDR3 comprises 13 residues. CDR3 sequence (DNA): TGTGCCAGCAGCTCCCATGAGGGCACTGAAGCTTTCTTT. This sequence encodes CASSSHEGTEAFF.

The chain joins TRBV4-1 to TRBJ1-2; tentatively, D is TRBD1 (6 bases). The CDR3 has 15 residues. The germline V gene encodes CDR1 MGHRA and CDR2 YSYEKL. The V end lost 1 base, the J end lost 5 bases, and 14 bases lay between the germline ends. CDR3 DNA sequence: TGCGCCAGCAGCCAAGTAGGACAGCTCCTTTATGGCTACACCTTC. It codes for CASSQVGQLLYGYTF.

CDR3 in amino acids: CATHSGGPREQFF. The CDR3 DNA follows: TGCGCCACCCATAGCGGGGGGCCGCGTGAGCAGTTCTTC. The chain has TRBV10-2 and TRBJ2-1, with 10 bases aligning to TRBD2. From germline, CDR1 is WSHSY and CDR2 SAAADI. V gave up 10 bases and J gave up 9 bases; unmatched junction bases: 9. This CDR3 region has 13 residues.

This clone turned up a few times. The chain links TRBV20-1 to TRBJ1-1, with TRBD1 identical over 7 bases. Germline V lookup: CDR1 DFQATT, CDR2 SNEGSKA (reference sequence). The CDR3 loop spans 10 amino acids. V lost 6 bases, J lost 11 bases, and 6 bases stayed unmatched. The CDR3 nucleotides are TGCAGTGCAACGGACAGGCTGGCTTTCTTT. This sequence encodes CSATDRLAFF.

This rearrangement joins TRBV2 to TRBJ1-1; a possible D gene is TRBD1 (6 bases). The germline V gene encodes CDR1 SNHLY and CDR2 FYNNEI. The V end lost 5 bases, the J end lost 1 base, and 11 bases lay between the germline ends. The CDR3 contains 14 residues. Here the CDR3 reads CASSTGLGNTEAFF. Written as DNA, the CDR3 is TGTGCCAGCAGTACAGGGTTGGGGAACACTGAAGCTTTCTTT.

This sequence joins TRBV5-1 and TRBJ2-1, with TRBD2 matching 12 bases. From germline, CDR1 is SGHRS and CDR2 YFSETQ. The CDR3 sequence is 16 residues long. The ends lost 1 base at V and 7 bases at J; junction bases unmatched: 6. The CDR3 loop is CASSLPSSGGANEQFF. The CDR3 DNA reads TGCGCCAGCAGCTTGCCCTCTAGCGGGGGGGCAAATGAGCAGTTCTTC.